This T cell receptor (beta chain) was captured in a study of CD8 T cells in ankylosing spondylitis. This clonotype has a handful of counts. One entry per CDR3 protein, called by TCRdb with MiXCR from the 5' RACE reads. The table lists around 280,000 distinct CDR3 sequences, 15% to 20% of them singletons. The CDR3 spans 16 residues. Germline V gene lookup returns CDR1 MNHEY and CDR2 SMNVEV (reference sequence). V gave up 6 bases and J gave up 0 bases; unmatched junction bases: 3. The receptor was derived from a male donor with ankylosing spondylitis or in good health (not recorded which). V gene TRBV27 combines with J gene TRBJ2-6; 9 bases line up with TRBD2. Sequenced material: blood, either unsorted or a sorted T cell fraction (not recorded which). The CDR3: CASRVSGGSGANVLTF. CDR3 coding DNA: TGTGCCAGCAGGGTTAGCGGGGGCTCTGGGGCCAACGTCCTGACTTTC.